The T cell receptor beta chain described here comes from a study of T cell responses to AZD1222 COVID-19 vaccine. This clone was seen only once. What it binds is unknown. Study-wide results and limits: Without day 14 samples, only post-peak T cell repertoires were studied. Vaccination with two AZD1222 doses was followed by a rise in Spike-specific TCR breadth and depth.

The germline gives CDR1 MDHEN, CDR2 SYDVKM. There are 14 residues in the CDR3. Trimming cost V 7 bases and J 5 bases, with 16 bases left between them. Measured with immunoSEQ multiplex PCR; TCRdb has only the in-frame clones, and not every one. The top ten hold about 6.5% of the sample, which has about 140,000 clones, 90% seen once. Sequenced material: peripheral blood, taken 28 days after the second AZD1222 dose. The chain carries TRBV28 and TRBJ2-3, with TRBD1 as a possible D gene (6 bases). The receptor comes from an adult who received the AZD1222 COVID-19 vaccine. In DNA, the CDR3 is TGTGCCAGCACTCAAGGGGGTGCTGTAGATACGCAGTATTTT. Residues: CASTQGGAVDTQYF.